This TCR beta chain appears in the sequencing data of a study of blood T cell repertoires in COVID-19 (TCRdb year 2020). Regarding the research as a whole: The collaborator samples originated in the United States, Italy and Spain and spanned the acute and convalescent phases of COVID-19. The prospective study material was composed of cDNA or gDNA derived from T cells, B-cell-depleted T cells, or PBMCs. Subjects who had been exposed to COVID-19, were actively infected with it, or had recovered from it provided the deeply sampled blood TCRbeta repertoires that made up the dataset. The repertoires were released in a freely available public database meant as a resource for research on the immune response to SARS-CoV-2. Samples came from the ongoing ImmuneRACE study (first 160 participants) plus 1,254 subjects from 6 global collaborators. Nearly every sample came with metadata listing a de-identified subject ID, COVID-19 status, age in years and sex. Where available, HLA class I and class II types were obtained from metadata supplied by the sample provider rather than from assay-based typing.

Enrolling through a virtual design, the prospective study's participants ranged in age from about 18 to 89 years and lived across about two dozen United States geographic areas. To assign participants to cohorts, the prospective study relied on clinical history that participants themselves reported in a screening survey and a study questionnaire. Recovered participants in ImmuneRACE Cohort 3 were defined by two consecutive negative NP/OP PCR tests, clearance by a healthcare professional, or resolution of symptoms. In the prospective study, mobile phlebotomists collected whole blood, serum and a nasopharyngeal or oropharyngeal swab from each participant. Additional blood draws and questionnaires over an approximately two-month period could optionally be provided by prospective study participants. Before DNA extraction, blood samples from the prospective study were shipped at room temperature or frozen.

General study outcomes and caveats: Clinical and demographic metadata were provided uncurated, with the amount varying by source and participant.

Trimming takes 2 bases from V and 8 bases from J, and the germline ends sit 18 bases apart. From cysteine to phenylalanine, the CDR3 is 15 amino acids long. CDR3 DNA only is kept here, 45 bases in frame from base 1. CDR1 and CDR2 (SNHLY, FYNNEI) derive from the germline V gene. In the case of this clone: Its antigen target is currently unknown. Base qualities are missing; no much larger clone stands one base away.

TCRbeta CDR3 regions were amplified from genomic DNA using the immunoSEQ Assay, a bias-controlled multiplex PCR. The authors' pipeline ran thus. Within the assay, amplification of reference gene primers was used to estimate how many nucleated cells each sample contained. To quantify the absolute abundance of each unique TCRbeta CDR3 rearrangement, sequence reads were collapsed and filtered. For each sample, productive Simpson clonality was calculated as the square root of Simpson's diversity index across productive rearrangements. In its TCRdb copy, this immuneACCESS table keeps in-frame sequences only and misses some clones. Where compared with another copy, unresolved V genes explain less than half of these, and the others have no known cause. V, J and clone size reflect that table, while D and trimming were determined from the DNA. The sample table contains over 130,000 clones; only one count was recorded for about 75% of them. 2.5% to 3% of the sample goes to the ten largest clones.

The chain links TRBV2 with TRBJ1-2; a tentative D match to TRBD1 spans 6 bases. The clonotype originates from a woman aged 45-65 years who had recovered from COVID-19. The source material was PBMCs or T cells enriched from blood (not recorded which). The CDR3 protein is CASSEPPGQTPGYTF. The DNA sequence is as follows: TGTGCCAGCAGTGAACCCCCGGGACAAACTCCGGGCTACACCTTC. The CDR3, completed at both ends by the reference TRBV2 and TRBJ1-2 genes, gives the full variable domain EPEVTQTPSHQVTQMGQEVILRCVPISNHLYFYWYRQILGQKVEFLVSFYNNEISEKSEIFDDQFSVERPDGSNFTLKIRSTKLEDSAMYFCASSEPPGQTPGYTFGSGTRLTVV.